The sequence of this T cell receptor beta chain was determined in a study of blood T cells in healthy people across ages. V lost 4 bases and J lost 2; bases outside the gene matches: 10. The CDR3 extends over 16 amino acids. The germline V gene encodes CDR1 MNHEY and CDR2 SVGEGT. Combining a sample-barcoded 5' primer with a J-beta primer mix, a second PCR ran for roughly 6 to 12 cycles. TCRdb recomputed calls from the 5' RACE reads with MiXCR, one row per CDR3 protein. The repertoire holds roughly 800,000 distinct CDR3 sequences, roughly 64% seen once, with around 20% in the top ten. The rearrangement joins TRBV6-2 or TRBV6-3 to TRBJ2-7, with 8 bases fitting TRBD1. What was sequenced was blood. The clonotype was recovered from a man aged 30 to 45 in good health. The CDR3 sequence is CASSSPPDRAPYEQYF. The CDR3 region has the DNA TGTGCCAGCAGTTCTCCCCCGGACAGGGCGCCCTACGAGCAGTACTTC.